One sample yielded the 9 T cell receptor beta chains listed below, sequenced in a study of shared clonotypes between healthy human individuals. Measured with immunoSEQ multiplex PCR; TCRdb has only the in-frame clones, and not every one. Altogether about 2.3 million clones are present, about nine tenths being singletons, with the ten largest covering 0.3% to 0.45%. The sample consisted of naive CD4+ T cells from PBMCs. Specified subset: CD45RA+ positively selected. The receptors here all came from a man younger than 35 in good health. Some clones in this sample may be carry-over from other donors' samples.

The J gene is TRBJ2-1, the V gene TRBV9; 8 nucleotides agree with TRBD2. Germline trimming cut 6 bases from V and 4 bases from J; bases unmatched to any gene: 12. Germline-derived CDR1 and CDR2 are SGDLS and YYNGEE. CDR3 length equals 16 residues. The chain's CDR3 is CASKAGTSGTYNEQFF. CDR3 DNA sequence: TGTGCCAGCAAAGCGGGAACTAGCGGAACATACAATGAGCAGTTCTTC.

The chain combines TRBV2 with TRBJ2-7; D may match TRBD1 or TRBD2 (5 bases each). This CDR3 has 16 residues. The germline V gene has CDR1 SNHLY and CDR2 FYNNEI. V was shortened by 5 bases and J by 4 bases, with 21 bases between the two germline ends. CDR3 sequence: CASSKVGTGPLYEQYF. CDR3 coding DNA: TGTGCCAGCAGTAAAGTCGGAACGGGACCCCTATACGAGCAGTACTTC. Full variable domain (missing parts from reference TRBV2 and TRBJ2-7): EPEVTQTPSHQVTQMGQEVILRCVPISNHLYFYWYRQILGQKVEFLVSFYNNEISEKSEIFDDQFSVERPDGSNFTLKIRSTKLEDSAMYFCASSKVGTGPLYEQYFGPGTRLTVT.

V is TRBV5-4 and J is TRBJ1-2; 8 nucleotides agree with TRBD1. The V and J ends lost 4 bases and 4 bases, in that order; junction bases with no gene match: 3. CDR3 length: 13 residues. Germline V gene lookup returns CDR1 SGHNT and CDR2 YYREEE (reference sequence). CDR3 nucleotide sequence: TGTGCCAGCAGCGGGGACAGGAGCTATGGCTACACCTTC. Amino acids: CASSGDRSYGYTF.

The V gene is TRBV7-2, the J gene TRBJ2-1, with D unresolved. V was shortened by 2 bases and J by 7 bases, with 12 bases between the two germline ends. The CDR3 extends over 14 amino acids. CDR1 and CDR2 (germline): SGHTA, FQGNSA. The CDR3 here is CASSLIGGVNEQFF. The CDR3 DNA sequence: TGTGCCAGCAGCTTAATTGGTGGGGTTAATGAGCAGTTCTTC.

About this clone: This sample also contains other DNA sequences that code for the same CDR3. J is TRBJ2-3 and V is TRBV2; D gene uncertain. The ends were cut back, 4 bases at V and 5 bases at J, with 1 base in the middle. CDR1 SNHLY and CDR2 FYNNEI come from the germline V gene. This CDR3 is built from 10 residues. The chain's CDR3 is CASSVDTQYF. The CDR3 nucleotides are TGTGCCAGCAGTGTAGATACGCAGTATTTT.

This chain uses TRBV28 with TRBJ1-5, with a weak D call TRBD1 (6 bases). Trimming removed 1 base from V and 3 bases from J, with 16 bases in between. Germline V gives CDR1 MDHEN, CDR2 SYDVKM. The CDR3 consists of 17 residues. The CDR3 here is CASSLSYRTAPNQPQHF. CDR3 DNA: TGTGCCAGCAGTTTATCATATAGGACAGCCCCCAATCAGCCCCAGCATTTT.

The chain joins TRBV4-2 to TRBJ2-7; D is ambiguous. This CDR3 is 14 amino acids long. Germline lookup yields CDR1 LGHNA and CDR2 YNFKEQ. Trimming took 1 base from V and 10 from J, leaving 17 bases between them. The DNA of the CDR3 is TGTGCCAGCAGCCAAGGGGCGCACCCCTCAAAACAGTACTTC. Protein: CASSQGAHPSKQYF.

The V gene is TRBV5-1, the J gene TRBJ2-1; 12 bases align to TRBD2. J gave up 10 bases and V 1 base, and 6 bases lay outside the gene matches. The length of the CDR3 is 15 residues. From germline, CDR1 is SGHRS and CDR2 YFSETQ. CDR3 nucleotide sequence: TGCGCCAGCAGCTTGATACTAGCGGGAGGAGGGGAGCAGTTCTTC. This translates into CASSLILAGGGEQFF.

The genes are TRBV28 and TRBJ1-2, with 8 bases identical to TRBD1. Per germline, CDR1 MDHEN and CDR2 SYDVKM. This CDR3 has 14 amino acids. After removal of 4 bases from V and 8 bases from J, the junction contained 9 bases not matched to a gene. The CDR3 loop reads CASSYISRDRGYTF. CDR3 nucleotides: TGTGCCAGCAGTTATATCTCCCGGGACAGGGGCTACACCTTC.